This T cell receptor (beta chain) stems from a study of T-cell reconstitution after alpha-beta-depleted transplantation in children. With 4 bases clipped from V and 4 bases from J, the junction kept 16 bases outside the gene matches. The CDR3 is made up of 18 amino acids. Germline assignment: CDR1 LGHDT and CDR2 YNNKEL (reference sequence). Remarks on this clonotype: The antigen is not known.

Preparation of the TCRbeta library involved a method that used unique molecular identifiers. TCRdb reprocessed the PCR reads with MiXCR, giving one entry per CDR3 protein. The data hold about 460,000 distinct CDR3 sequences, with approximately 10% observed a single time. Study findings and constraints: Several hundred graft clones that had expanded were reportedly the source of alpha-beta T cells about two months after transplant. High day-60 TCRbeta diversity in some patients came from surviving recipient T cells and thymic progenitors. Counts and diversity of T cells one year after transplant came mostly from newly produced T cells.

The sequences come from PBMCs, mostly from graft donor cells, collected 180 days after TCRalphabeta/CD19-depleted stem cell transplant. The rearrangement joins TRBV3-1 to TRBJ2-3; TRBD2 matches at 8 bases. This clonotype was sampled from a female patient under 10 years old who had a stem cell transplant for aplastic anemia, so the T cells may come from the graft donor. The CDR3 coding sequence is TGTGCCAGCAGCCCCAGGACCCACGCGGGAGGCAGGGCAGATACGCAGTATTTT. Residues: CASSPRTHAGGRADTQYF.